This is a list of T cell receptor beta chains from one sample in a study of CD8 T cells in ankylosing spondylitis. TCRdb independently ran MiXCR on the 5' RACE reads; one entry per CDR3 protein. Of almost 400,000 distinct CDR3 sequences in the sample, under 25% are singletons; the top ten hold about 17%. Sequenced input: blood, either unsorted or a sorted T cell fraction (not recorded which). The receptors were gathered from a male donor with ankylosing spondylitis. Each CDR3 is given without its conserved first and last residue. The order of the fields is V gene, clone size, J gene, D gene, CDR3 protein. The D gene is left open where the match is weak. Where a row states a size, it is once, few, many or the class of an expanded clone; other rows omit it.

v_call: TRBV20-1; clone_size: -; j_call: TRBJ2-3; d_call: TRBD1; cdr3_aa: SARGWTGGDLDTQY
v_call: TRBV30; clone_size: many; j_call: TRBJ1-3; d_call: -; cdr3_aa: AWSGDGLFSGNTIY
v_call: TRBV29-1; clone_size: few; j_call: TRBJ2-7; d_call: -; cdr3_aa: SVEDRALSYEQY
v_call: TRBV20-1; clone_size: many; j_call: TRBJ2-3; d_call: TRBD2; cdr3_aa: SVEGWLAGSTDTQY
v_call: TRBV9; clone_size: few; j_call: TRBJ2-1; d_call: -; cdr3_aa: ASSGPFRGFSYNEQF
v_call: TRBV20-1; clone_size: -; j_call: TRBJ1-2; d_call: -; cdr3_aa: SAQEGRNYGYT
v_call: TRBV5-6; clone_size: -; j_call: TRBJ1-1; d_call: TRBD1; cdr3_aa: ASRPGTGGLNTEAF
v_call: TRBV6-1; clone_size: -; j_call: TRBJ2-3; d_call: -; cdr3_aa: ASRRLPLSTDTQY
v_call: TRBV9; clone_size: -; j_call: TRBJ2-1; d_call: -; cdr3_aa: ASSKHGVNEQF
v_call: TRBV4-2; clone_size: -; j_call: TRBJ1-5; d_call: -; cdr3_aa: ASSQVGRGGQDQPQH
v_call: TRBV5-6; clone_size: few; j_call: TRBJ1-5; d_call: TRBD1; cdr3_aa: ASSLTGVAVDQPQH
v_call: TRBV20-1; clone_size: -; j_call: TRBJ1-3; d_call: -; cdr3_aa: SAKGGPNSGNTIY
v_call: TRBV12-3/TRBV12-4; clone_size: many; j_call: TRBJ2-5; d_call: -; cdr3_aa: ASSFLETQY
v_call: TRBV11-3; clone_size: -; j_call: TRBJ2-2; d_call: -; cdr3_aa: ASSPRTQTTGELF
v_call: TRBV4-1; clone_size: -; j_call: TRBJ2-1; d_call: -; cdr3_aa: ASSQDFQGGVNEQF
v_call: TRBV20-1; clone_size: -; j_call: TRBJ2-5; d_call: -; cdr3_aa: SARDRARVTLETQY
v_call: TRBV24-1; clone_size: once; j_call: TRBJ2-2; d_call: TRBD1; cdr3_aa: AVKKGQGAAGELF
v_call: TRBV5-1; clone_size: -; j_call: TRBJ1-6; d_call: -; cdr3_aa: ASSLEVLNSPLH
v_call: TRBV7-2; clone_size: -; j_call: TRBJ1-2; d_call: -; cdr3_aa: ASSSPSGTPHSGYT
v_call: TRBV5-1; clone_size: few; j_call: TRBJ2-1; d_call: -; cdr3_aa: ASSLGGTRVKNEQF
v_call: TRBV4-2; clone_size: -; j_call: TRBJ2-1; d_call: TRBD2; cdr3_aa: ASSRERGSYNEQF
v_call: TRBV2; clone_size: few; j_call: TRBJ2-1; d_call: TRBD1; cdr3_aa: ASSEGRTGGNEQF
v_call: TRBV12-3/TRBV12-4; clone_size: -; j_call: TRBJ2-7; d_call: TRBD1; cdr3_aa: ASSTWTGGPYEQY
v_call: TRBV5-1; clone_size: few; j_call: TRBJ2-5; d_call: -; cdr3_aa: ASTPGPQETQY
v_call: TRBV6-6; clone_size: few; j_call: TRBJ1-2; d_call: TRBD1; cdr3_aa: ASTSDRADGYT
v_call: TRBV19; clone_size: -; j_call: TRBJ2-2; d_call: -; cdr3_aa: ASTLGSAGELF
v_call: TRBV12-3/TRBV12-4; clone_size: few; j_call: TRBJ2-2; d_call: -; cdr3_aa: ASSYGHPNTGELF
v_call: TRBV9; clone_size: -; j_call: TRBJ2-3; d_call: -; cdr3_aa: ASSGLSGSTDTQY
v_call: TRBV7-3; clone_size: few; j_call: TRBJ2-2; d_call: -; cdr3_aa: ASSPNREPYTKLF
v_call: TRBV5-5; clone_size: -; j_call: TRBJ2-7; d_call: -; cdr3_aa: ASSSPVQGVSDQY
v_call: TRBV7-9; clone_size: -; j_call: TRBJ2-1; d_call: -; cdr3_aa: AAQGDLSNEQF
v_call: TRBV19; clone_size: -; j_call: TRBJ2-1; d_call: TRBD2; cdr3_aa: ATRLAGGSSYNEQF
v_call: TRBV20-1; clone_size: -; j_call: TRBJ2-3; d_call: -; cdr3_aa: SAMADTDTQY
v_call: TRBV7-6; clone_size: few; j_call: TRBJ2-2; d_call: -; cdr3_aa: ASSHPGVRGGELF
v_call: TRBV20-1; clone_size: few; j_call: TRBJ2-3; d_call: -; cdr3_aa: SARDQGPPGTQY
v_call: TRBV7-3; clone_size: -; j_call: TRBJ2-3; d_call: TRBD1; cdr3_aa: ASSSRDRGRDTQY
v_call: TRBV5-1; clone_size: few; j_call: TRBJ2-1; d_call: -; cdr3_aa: ASSLTFGSGEQF
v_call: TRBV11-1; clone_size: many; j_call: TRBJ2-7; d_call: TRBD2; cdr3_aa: ASSLPAGVPYEQY
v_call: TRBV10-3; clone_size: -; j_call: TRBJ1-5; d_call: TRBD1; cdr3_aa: AISEDRDRQPQH
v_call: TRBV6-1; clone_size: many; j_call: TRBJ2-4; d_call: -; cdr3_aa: ASSEAFGASGKNIQY
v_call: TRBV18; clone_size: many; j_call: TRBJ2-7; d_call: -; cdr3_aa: ASSRGAQTYEQY
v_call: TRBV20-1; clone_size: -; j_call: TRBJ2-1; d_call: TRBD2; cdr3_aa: SVGERGYNEQF
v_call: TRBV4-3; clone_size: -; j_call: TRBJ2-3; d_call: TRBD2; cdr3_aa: ASSALHLGTSGISTDTQY
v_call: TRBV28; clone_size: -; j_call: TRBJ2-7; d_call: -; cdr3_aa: ASSGGGRNTYEQY
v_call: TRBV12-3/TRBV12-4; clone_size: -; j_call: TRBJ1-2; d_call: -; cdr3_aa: ASSFRSQRVYGYT
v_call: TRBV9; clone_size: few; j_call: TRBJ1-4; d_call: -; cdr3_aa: ASSVGSGRQRSNEKLF
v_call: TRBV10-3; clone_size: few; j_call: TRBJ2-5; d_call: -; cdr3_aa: ATLNPNLGSVKTQY
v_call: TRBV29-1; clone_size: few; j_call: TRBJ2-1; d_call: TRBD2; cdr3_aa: SVGGGPYNEQF
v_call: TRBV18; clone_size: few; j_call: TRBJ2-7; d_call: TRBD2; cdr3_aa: ASSALAGGADSYEQY
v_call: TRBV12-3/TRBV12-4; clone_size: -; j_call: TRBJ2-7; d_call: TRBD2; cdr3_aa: ASSRILAVSYEQY
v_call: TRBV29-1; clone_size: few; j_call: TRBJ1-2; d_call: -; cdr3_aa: SVRGSGYGYT
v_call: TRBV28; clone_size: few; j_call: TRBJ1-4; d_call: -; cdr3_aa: ASRRTVNEKLF
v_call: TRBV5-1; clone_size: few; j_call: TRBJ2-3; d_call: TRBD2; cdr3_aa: ASSLAGTSGRASDTQY